The 27 T cell receptor beta chains below come from one sample, sequenced in a study of blood T cells in healthy people across ages. PCR was performed a second time for 7 to 11 cycles using a sample-barcoded 5' primer and a J-beta primer mix. TCRdb re-called the 5' RACE reads with MiXCR, one entry per CDR3 protein. The sample yields approximately 1.5 million distinct CDR3 sequences, 42% seen once. The sequencing sample was made of blood. The origin of the receptors is a woman between 18 and 30 years old in good health.

This clonotype was picked up a small number of times. V is TRBV7-9 and J is TRBJ2-6; D assignment may be TRBD1 or TRBD2 (5 bases each). Trimming removed 2 bases at V and 2 bases at J, with 10 bases between. CDR3 length equals 16 residues. In germline, CDR1 is SEHNR, CDR2 FQNEAQ (reference sequence). In DNA, the CDR3 is TGTGCCAGCAGCTTAATGGGGACCCCTGGGGCCAACGTCCTGACTTTC. Its protein product is CASSLMGTPGANVLTF.

This clonotype has only one observation. The rearrangement links TRBV14 to TRBJ2-5; possibly TRBD2 for D (6 bases). The V gene lost 1 base and the J gene lost 1 base, with 10 bases spanning the gap. Per the germline V gene, CDR1 is SGHDN and CDR2 is FVKESK. This CDR3 region has 15 residues. CDR3 region: CASSQARTTQETQYF. The CDR3 DNA reads TGTGCCAGCAGCCAAGCACGGACTACCCAAGAGACCCAGTACTTC. The full variable domain, rest sourced from reference TRBV14 and TRBJ2-5, is EAGVTQFPSHSVIEKGQTVTLRCDPISGHDNLYWYRRVMGKEIKFLLHFVKESKQDESGMPNNRFLAERTGGTYSTLKVQPAELEDSGVYFCASSQARTTQETQYFGPGTRLLVL.

This clonotype showed up many times. This sequence joins TRBV4-3 and TRBJ2-3, with 10 bases that match TRBD2. The CDR3 length is 18 residues. The V and J ends lost 1 base and 0 bases, in that order; junction bases with no gene match: 7. The V gene's germline CDR1 is LGHNA and CDR2 YSLEER. The CDR3 is CASSQAPSGGRSTDTQYF. The CDR3 DNA reads TGCGCCAGCAGCCAAGCTCCTAGCGGGGGCCGTAGCACAGATACGCAGTATTTT.

V is TRBV3-1 and J is TRBJ1-4; the D gene is possibly TRBD1 (6 bases). Trimming took off 4 bases at V and 4 bases at J, with 16 bases between the two ends. Germline CDR1 is LGHDT and CDR2 is YNNKEL (reference sequence). There are 16 residues in the CDR3. The CDR3 loop is CASSLKTRGLNEKLFF. The CDR3 DNA sequence: TGTGCCAGCAGCCTCAAGACCAGGGGACTTAATGAAAAACTGTTTTTT.

In its sample, this clonotype was seen a few times. The rearrangement links TRBV7-2 to TRBJ1-2; D is ambiguous. The CDR3 has 14 amino acids. Trimming took off 5 bases at V and 3 bases at J, with 13 bases between the two ends. Per the germline V gene, CDR1 is SGHTA and CDR2 is FQGNSA. This chain's CDR3 is CASSPASDDYGYTF. The CDR3, as DNA: TGTGCCAGCAGCCCTGCCAGCGATGACTATGGCTACACCTTC. The whole variable domain, filled in from reference TRBV7-2 and TRBJ1-2, reads GAGVSQSPSNKVTEKGKDVELRCDPISGHTALYWYRQSLGQGLEFLIYFQGNSAPDKSGLPSDRFSAERTGGSVSTLTIQRTQQEDSAVYLCASSPASDDYGYTFGSGTRLTVV.

V and J are TRBV10-3 and TRBJ2-7; D possibly corresponds to TRBD2 (7 bases). The CDR3 has 16 residues. Germline CDR1 reads ENHRY; CDR2 reads SYGVKD. Trimming pared 6 bases from V and 6 bases from J, leaving 24 bases between. The CDR3 loop is CAIRPFRGRERGEQYF. The CDR3 DNA reads as TGTGCCATCAGACCCTTCAGGGGCCGGGAGCGGGGCGAGCAGTACTTC.

J is TRBJ2-5 and V is TRBV24-1; D unresolved. The germline CDR1 and CDR2 sequences are KGHDR and SFDVKD. The CDR3 sequence is 13 residues long. The germline V and J ends were trimmed by 1 base and 11 bases, with 13 bases remaining between them. The CDR3 sequence: CATSDFWQDRQYF. Here the CDR3 DNA reads TGTGCCACCAGTGATTTTTGGCAGGACCGACAGTACTTC.

The rearrangement uses TRBV6-2 or TRBV6-3 and TRBJ2-2, with 8 positions matching TRBD1. The germline V gene encodes CDR1 MNHEY and CDR2 SVGEGT. Trimming at V came to 7 bases and at J to 4 bases, leaving 8 bases not matched to a gene. The CDR3 runs to 15 residues. CDR3 nucleotide sequence: TGTGCCAGCAAACGACAGGGGAGGAGCACCGGGGAGCTGTTTTTT. Its protein product is CASKRQGRSTGELFF.

The chain employs TRBV6-6 and TRBJ1-1; D gene uncertain. Between the trimmed V and J ends, which lost 5 bases and 7 bases, there was a span of 14 bases. Per the germline V gene, CDR1 is MNHNY and CDR2 is SVGAGI (reference sequence). The CDR3 covers 13 residues. CDR3 nucleotides: TGTGCCAGCAGTGCGTGGGATCGCGGTGAAGCTTTCTTT. This codes for CASSAWDRGEAFF.

The chain is built from TRBV7-6 and TRBJ2-7; D call uncertain. The end of the DNA is better explained by TRBJ2-5, so the J call may be wrong. Germline CDR1 is SGHVS and CDR2 is FNYEAQ. The CDR3 consists of 15 residues. The CDR3 bases are TGTGCCAGCAGCTCGGGCCGGTACTTCGAAGGGACCCAGTACTTC. Translation gives CASSSGRYFEGTQYF.

This clonotype was recorded only once. V and J are TRBV9 and TRBJ2-1, with TRBD1 as a possible D gene (5 bases). V was clipped by 2 bases and J by 9 bases, with 18 bases between them. The CDR3 is 15 amino acids. The V gene's germline CDR1 is SGDLS and CDR2 YYNGEE. Written as DNA, the CDR3 is TGTGCCAGCAGCGTTATGGCAGGGCCGTCTGGTGAGCAGTTCTTC. The encoded protein is CASSVMAGPSGEQFF.

This rearrangement joins TRBV7-9 to TRBJ2-1; D is perhaps TRBD1 (5 bases). Germline CDR1 SEHNR, CDR2 FQNEAQ (reference sequence). The V end was cut by 6 bases, the J end by 2 bases, with 17 bases between. The CDR3 loop spans 16 amino acids. The CDR3 nucleotides read TGTGCCAGCAGGTTGGGGCTTGGACAAACCTACAATGAGCAGTTCTTC. Protein: CASRLGLGQTYNEQFF.

This rearrangement joins TRBV7-2 to TRBJ2-7, with 7 bases aligning to TRBD2. The ends lost 3 bases at V and 8 bases at J; junction bases unmatched: 10. CDR3 length equals 14 residues. Germline V CDR1 and CDR2: SGHTA, FQGNSA. The CDR3 DNA is TGTGCCAGCAGCTTTTCTGGCTCCGGGAGGAAGCAGTACTTC. Amino acid sequence: CASSFSGSGRKQYF.

A few counts support this clonotype. The chain links TRBV12-3 or TRBV12-4 to TRBJ2-5; D is possibly TRBD2 (5 bases). The CDR3 is 14 amino acids. V lost 3 bases and J lost 4, with 12 bases in between. In DNA, the CDR3 is TGTGCCAGCAGTTTCGGGCTAGCCCGAGAGACCCAGTACTTC. It encodes CASSFGLARETQYF.

The chain carries TRBV30 and TRBJ1-2, with D uncertain. Germline CDR1 and CDR2: GTSNPN and SVGIG (reference sequence). V dropped 0 bases and J dropped 6 bases, with 5 bases sitting between them. The length of the CDR3 is 11 residues. The CDR3 DNA is TGTGCCTGGAGTGTACTCCATGGCTACACCTTC. Amino acids: CAWSVLHGYTF. Full variable domain (rest looked up from reference TRBV30 and TRBJ1-2): SQTIHQWPATLVQPVGSPLSLECTVEGTSNPNLYWYRQAAGRGLQLLFYSVGIGQISSEVPQNLSASRPQDRQFILSSKKLLLSDSGFYLCAWSVLHGYTFGSGTRLTVV.

The chain combines TRBV28 with TRBJ2-5; TRBD1 or TRBD2 may be the D gene (5 bases each). Germline CDR1 is MDHEN and CDR2 is SYDVKM. This CDR3 contains 14 residues. Between the trimmed V and J ends, which lost 5 bases and 11 bases, there was a span of 21 bases. The CDR3, as DNA: TGTGCCAGCAGTATCTCGGGCAACTTGGGGGAGCAGTACTTC. Its translation: CASSISGNLGEQYF. Full variable domain (rest looked up from reference TRBV28 and TRBJ2-5): DVKVTQSSRYLVKRTGEKVFLECVQDMDHENMFWYRQDPGLGLRLIYFSYDVKMKEKGDIPEGYSVSREKKERFSLILESASTNQTSMYLCASSISGNLGEQYFGPGTRLLVL.

The chain uses TRBV12-3 or TRBV12-4 and TRBJ2-5, with a possible D match to TRBD2 (5 bases). V gave up 6 bases and J gave up 5 bases, with 13 bases separating them. The CDR3 is made up of 13 amino acids. CDR3 nucleotides: TGTGCCAGCAGATCCACTAGTGAGGAGACCCAGTACTTC. Protein sequence: CASRSTSEETQYF.

The count of this clonotype is one. One base away lies a much larger clone, so this may be a sequencing read error. The chain couples TRBV24-1 to TRBJ2-1; D not resolved. Germline loops: CDR1 KGHDR, CDR2 SFDVKD. The CDR3 spans 14 residues. The CDR3 spells CATSAYWGSNGQFF. In nucleotides, the CDR3 is TGTGCCACCAGTGCCTATTGGGGATCCAATGGGCAGTTCTTC.

This clonotype was counted at least ten times. V is TRBV3-1 and J is TRBJ2-7, with 7 bases lining up with TRBD1. Germline V CDR1 and CDR2: LGHDT, YNNKEL (reference sequence). The CDR3 length is 13 residues. Trimming removed 6 bases from V and 3 bases from J; junction bases left unmatched: 5. The CDR3: CASSHRDSYEQYF. In DNA, the CDR3 is TGTGCCAGCAGTCACCGGGACAGCTACGAGCAGTACTTC.

The CDR3 sequence: CASRSGQGSYNEQFF. The CDR3 DNA sequence: TGTGCCAGCAGATCAGGACAGGGGTCCTACAATGAGCAGTTCTTC. The chain employs TRBV27 and TRBJ2-1; 9 bases align to TRBD1. V lost 6 bases, J lost 1 base, and 4 bases stayed unmatched. The V gene's germline CDR1 is MNHEY and CDR2 SMNVEV (reference sequence). CDR3 size: 15 residues.

V is TRBV4-3 and J is TRBJ1-2; TRBD1 agrees at 10 bases. Germline lookup yields CDR1 LGHNA and CDR2 YSLEER. The CDR3 extends over 15 amino acids. The V segment lost 2 bases and the J segment 2 bases; nucleotides outside the gene matches: 2. The CDR3 DNA sequence: TGCGCCAGCAGCCAACGACAGGGGGCCAACTATGGCTACACCTTC. Its protein product is CASSQRQGANYGYTF.

The rearrangement links TRBV21-1 to TRBJ1-4; the table assigns TRBD1, which was not confirmed against the DNA. TRBV21-1 is designated a pseudogene. This CDR3 has 18 amino acids. The CDR3, as DNA: TGTGCCAGCAGCAACATCCCTCAAACGGGACAGGAATTTGAAAAACTGTTTTTT. Protein product: CASSNIPQTGQEFEKLFF.

As for this clonotype: At one boundary the junction diverges from the germline segment, which might be a read error. The rearrangement uses TRBV7-7 and TRBJ2-5, with 9 bases lining up with TRBD2. The germline V gene has CDR1 SSHAT and CDR2 FNYEAQ (reference sequence). The CDR3 contains 15 residues. CDR3 in amino acids: CASSLGVAGVETQYF. In DNA, the CDR3 is TGTGCTAGCAGCTTAGGGGTAGCGGGAGTGGAGACCCAGTACTTC. Full variable domain (missing parts from reference TRBV7-7 and TRBJ2-5): GAGVSQSPRYKVTKRGQDVTLRCDPISSHATLYWYQQALGQGPEFLTYFNYEAQPDKSGLPSDRFSAERPEGSISTLTIQRTEQRDSAMYRCASSLGVAGVETQYFGPGTRLLVL.

A few counts support this clonotype. The chain couples TRBV6-5 to TRBJ2-1; D perhaps matches TRBD2 (6 bases). The germline V and J ends were trimmed by 1 base and 6 bases, with 19 bases remaining between them. Germline V CDR1 and CDR2: MNHEY, SVGAGI. The CDR3 has 17 residues. The CDR3 DNA reads TGTGCCAGCAGTTACTTATCTCTTAGCGGATTCCCCAATGAGCAGTTCTTC. The encoded protein is CASSYLSLSGFPNEQFF.

V usage is TRBV4-3 and J usage is TRBJ1-6; possibly TRBD1 for D (5 bases). Deletions cut 0 bases from V and 10 bases from J, with 16 bases between. The CDR3 totals 16 residues. The germline V gene encodes CDR1 LGHNA and CDR2 YSLEER. CDR3 sequence: CASSQEPLRVESPLHF. In DNA form, the CDR3 reads TGCGCCAGCAGCCAAGAGCCTCTCAGGGTCGAATCACCCCTCCACTTT.

CDR3 sequence: CASSGTLQETQYF. The CDR3 nucleotides read TGTGCCAGCAGTGGGACTCTACAAGAGACCCAGTACTTC. The rearrangement uses TRBV12-3 or TRBV12-4 and TRBJ2-5, with a possible D match to TRBD2 (6 bases). Deletions cut 5 bases from V and 2 bases from J, with 9 bases between. The length of the CDR3 is 13 residues.

V usage is TRBV7-9 and J usage is TRBJ1-5; D gene ambiguous. The germline CDR1 and CDR2 sequences are SEHNR and FQNEAQ (reference sequence). Trimming removed 2 bases at V and 3 bases at J, with 8 bases between. This CDR3 has 14 residues. The CDR3 bases are TGTGCCAGCAGCTTACACGGAAACAATCAGCCCCAGCATTTT. Translation: CASSLHGNNQPQHF. Based on the CDR3 plus reference TRBV7-9 and TRBJ1-5, the full variable domain is DTGVSQNPRHKITKRGQNVTFRCDPISEHNRLYWYRQTLGQGPEFLTYFQNEAQLEKSRLLSDRFSAERPKGSFSTLEIQRTEQGDSAMYLCASSLHGNNQPQHFGDGTRLSIL.